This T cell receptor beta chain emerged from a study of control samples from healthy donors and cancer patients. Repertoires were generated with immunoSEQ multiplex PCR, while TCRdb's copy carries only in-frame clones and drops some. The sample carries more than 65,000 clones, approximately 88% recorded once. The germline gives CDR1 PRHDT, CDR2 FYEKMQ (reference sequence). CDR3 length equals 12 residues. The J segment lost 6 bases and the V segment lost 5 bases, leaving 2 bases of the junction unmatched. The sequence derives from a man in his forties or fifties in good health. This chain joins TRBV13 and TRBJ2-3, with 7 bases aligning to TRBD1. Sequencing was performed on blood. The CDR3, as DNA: TGTGCCAGCAGCCCACAGGGGGATACGCAGTATTTT. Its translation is CASSPQGDTQYF.